This T cell receptor (beta chain) was identified in a study of cytomegalovirus exposure and HLA in healthy donors. Study-level points and caveats: A later analysis by the authors found several of the most significant clusters apparently linked to common viral pathogens.

A remark on this clone: Its antigen is currently unknown.

Both 60 Vbeta primers and 13 Jbeta primers went into the PCR. Data came from immunoSEQ multiplex PCR; TCRdb stores just in-frame clones and leaves some out. Of approximately 81,000 clones in the sample, roughly 72% are singletons; the top ten hold approximately 6%. The CDR3 extends over 14 amino acids. The germline gives CDR1 GTSNPN, CDR2 SVGIG (reference sequence). The V end lost 5 bases, the J end lost 0 bases, and 11 bases lay between the germline ends. Sequencing was carried out using PBMCs. The sequence came from a woman in her 50s in good health and CMV-seropositive. V gene TRBV30 combines with J gene TRBJ2-4; tentatively, D is TRBD1 (6 bases). Here the CDR3 DNA reads TGTGCCTGGCGGGACAAAATAGCCAAAAACATTCAGTACTTC. Translated, it gives CAWRDKIAKNIQYF. The full variable domain, in which reference TRBV30 and TRBJ2-4 provide the parts outside the CDR3, is SQTIHQWPATLVQPVGSPLSLECTVEGTSNPNLYWYRQAAGRGLQLLFYSVGIGQISSEVPQNLSASRPQDRQFILSSKKLLLSDSGFYLCAWRDKIAKNIQYFGAGTRLSVL.